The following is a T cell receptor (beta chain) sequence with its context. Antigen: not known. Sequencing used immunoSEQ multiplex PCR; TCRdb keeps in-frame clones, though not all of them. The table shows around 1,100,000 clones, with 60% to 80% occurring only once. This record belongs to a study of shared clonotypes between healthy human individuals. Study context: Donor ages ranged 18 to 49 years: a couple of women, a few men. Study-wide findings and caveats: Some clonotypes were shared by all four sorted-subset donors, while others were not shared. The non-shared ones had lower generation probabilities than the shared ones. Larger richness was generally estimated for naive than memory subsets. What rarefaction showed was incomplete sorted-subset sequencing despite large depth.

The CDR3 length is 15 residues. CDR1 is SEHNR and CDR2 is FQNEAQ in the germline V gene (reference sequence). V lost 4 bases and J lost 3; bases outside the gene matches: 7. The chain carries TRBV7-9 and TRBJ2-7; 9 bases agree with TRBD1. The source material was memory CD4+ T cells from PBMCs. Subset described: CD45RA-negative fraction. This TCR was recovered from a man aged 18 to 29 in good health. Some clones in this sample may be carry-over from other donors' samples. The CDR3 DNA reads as TGTGCCAGCAGCTCACTGGGACAGGGTGTCTACGAGCAGTACTTC. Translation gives CASSSLGQGVYEQYF.